This T cell receptor beta chain comes out of a study of Ad26.COV2.S vaccination and SARS-CoV-2 variants. Study in general: In the study, Ad26.COV2.S was injected intramuscularly once, or twice 56 days apart.

Produced via immunoSEQ multiplex PCR; TCRdb's table is partial and in-frame only. Of around 300,000 clones detected, approximately 90% appear once; the ten largest clones hold approximately 4.5%. Specified treatment: around 19 received Ad26.COV2.S at low or high dose, single or two shots; roughly 5 received placebo; per-sample allocation not given. It was on day 63 after the first vaccine or placebo injection that samples were taken. Ad26.COV2.S expressed prefusion-stabilized spike from the original Wuhan strain. Trimming took 11 bases from V and 3 from J; bases not matched to a gene: 3. Germline CDR1 and CDR2: MDHEN and SYDVKM. This CDR3 is built from 11 residues.

V is TRBV28 and J is TRBJ2-7; 8 bases line up with TRBD1. This sequence was found in a person aged 18 to 59 who received the Ad26.COV2.S COVID-19 vaccine or a placebo. Sample: peripheral blood, taken in a trial of Ad26.COV2.S vaccine versus placebo. CDR3 loop: CAVDRGYEQYF. The CDR3 DNA follows: TGTGCCGTAGACAGGGGCTACGAGCAGTACTTC.